Presented here are 12 T cell receptor beta chains from one specimen sequenced in a study of identifying expanded T cells in peripheral blood. This table comes from immunoSEQ multiplex PCR, and its TCRdb copy is limited to in-frame clones, with some not included. The top ten clones hold roughly 7.3% of a sample with over 65,000 clones, approximately 90% of them seen once. The sample consisted of blood. The source of these receptors is a person aged 18 to 70 in good health.

The CDR3 nucleotides are TGTGCCAGCAGTTACTCGACTAGCAACACCGGGGAGCTGTTTTTT. Translation gives CASSYSTSNTGELFF. This chain joins TRBV6-5 and TRBJ2-2; TRBD2 aligns across 7 bases. This CDR3 comprises 15 residues. J lost 2 bases, V lost 0 bases, and 0 bases had no gene match. Germline V CDR1 and CDR2: MNHEY, SVGAGI.

The chain employs TRBV19 and TRBJ1-1, with D maybe TRBD1 (5 bases). This CDR3 is built from 13 residues. V dropped 7 bases and J dropped 11 bases, with 20 bases sitting between them. Per the germline V gene, CDR1 is LNHDA and CDR2 is SQIVND (reference sequence). The CDR3 sequence: CASIPGPYGGAFF. CDR3 nucleotide sequence: TGTGCCAGTATCCCCGGACCGTACGGGGGGGCTTTCTTT. Combining the CDR3 with reference TRBV19 and TRBJ1-1 gives the whole variable domain DGGITQSPKYLFRKEGQNVTLSCEQNLNHDAMYWYRQDPGQGLRLIYYSQIVNDFQKGDIAEGYSVSREKKESFPLTVTSAQKNPTAFYLCASIPGPYGGAFFGQGTRLTVV.

The chain links TRBV10-3 to TRBJ2-1, with 10 positions matching TRBD2. The CDR3 runs to 14 residues. Germline values: CDR1 ENHRY, CDR2 SYGVKD. The V and J ends lost 6 bases and 5 bases, in that order; junction bases with no gene match: 4. This CDR3 is CAIRTSGPNNEQFF. CDR3 sequence (DNA): TGTGCCATCAGGACTAGCGGGCCTAACAATGAGCAGTTCTTC.

In the case of this clone: Other DNA sequences in the sample encode the same CDR3. The chain joins TRBV5-1 to TRBJ2-5; D gene ambiguous. Germline V gene data show CDR1 as SGHRS and CDR2 as YFSETQ. The CDR3 has 11 residues. V lost 2 bases, J lost 1 base, and 0 bases lay in between. The CDR3 coding sequence is TGCGCCAGCAGCTTCCAAGAGACCCAGTACTTC. Translation: CASSFQETQYF.

Only a few counts were recorded for this clone. V usage is TRBV28 and J usage is TRBJ1-5, with 8 nucleotides matching TRBD1. CDR3 length equals 14 residues. The germline CDR1 and CDR2 sequences are MDHEN and SYDVKM. The trim removed 4 bases at V and 9 bases at J, leaving 8 bases unmatched. The CDR3 bases are TGTGCCAGCAGTTACAGGGGGATAAAGGGGCCCCAGCATTTT. It is translated as CASSYRGIKGPQHF.

About this clone: Additional DNA sequences in this sample encode the identical CDR3. The chain couples TRBV5-1 to TRBJ2-3; D ambiguous. From germline, CDR1 is SGHRS and CDR2 YFSETQ. The length of the CDR3 is 15 residues. The V end lost 0 bases, the J end lost 0 bases, and 8 bases lay between the germline ends. The CDR3 is CASSLDGASTDTQYF. In nucleotides, the CDR3 is TGCGCCAGCAGCTTGGACGGTGCCAGCACAGATACGCAGTATTTT.

The rearrangement joins TRBV25-1 to TRBJ1-1; TRBD1 matches 8 bases. This CDR3 comprises 13 residues. Trimming cost V 4 bases and J 5 bases; bases outside gene matches: 3. From germline, CDR1 is MGHDK and CDR2 SYGVNS. The CDR3 loop is CASSGTGKTEAFF. The CDR3 coding sequence is TGTGCCAGCAGTGGGACAGGGAAGACTGAAGCTTTCTTT.

The chain employs TRBV9 and TRBJ2-3; 13 bases line up with TRBD2. The V gene end was trimmed by 4 bases and the J gene end by 0 bases; junction bases not matched to a gene: 11. The CDR3 covers 19 residues. Germline-derived CDR1 and CDR2 are SGDLS and YYNGEE. This CDR3 is CASSPRTSGRPISTDTQYF. The DNA of the CDR3 is TGTGCCAGCAGCCCTCGGACTAGCGGGAGACCTATAAGCACAGATACGCAGTATTTT.

The V gene is TRBV7-9, the J gene TRBJ2-7; D perhaps matches TRBD2 (8 bases). Looked up from germline, CDR1 is SEHNR and CDR2 is FQNEAQ (reference sequence). The CDR3 covers 17 residues. V lost 2 bases to trimming and J lost 2 bases, with 19 bases between them. DNA of the CDR3: TGTGCCAGCAGCTTAACGGGGGGGCCGGGACAGCCCTACGAGCAGTACTTC. As protein: CASSLTGGPGQPYEQYF.

The gene calls are TRBV5-1 and TRBJ1-2; TRBD1 might be the D (5 bases). Germline V gene data show CDR1 as SGHRS and CDR2 as YFSETQ. Trimming stripped 0 bases from V and 0 bases from J, with 15 bases between. This CDR3 spans 17 amino acids. The CDR3 reads CASSLAGREFTNYGYTF. CDR3 DNA sequence: TGCGCCAGCAGCTTGGCGGGCAGGGAGTTTACTAACTATGGCTACACCTTC.

V is TRBV19 and J is TRBJ2-2; no definite D call. V lost 2 bases to trimming and J lost 5 bases, with 6 bases between them. The CDR3 is made up of 13 amino acids. The germline gives CDR1 LNHDA, CDR2 SQIVND (reference sequence). CDR3 protein: CASSISRTGELFF. The CDR3 nucleotides read TGTGCCAGTAGTATATCCCGTACCGGGGAGCTGTTTTTT. The variable domain in full, with the rest retrieved from reference TRBV19 and TRBJ2-2, is DGGITQSPKYLFRKEGQNVTLSCEQNLNHDAMYWYRQDPGQGLRLIYYSQIVNDFQKGDIAEGYSVSREKKESFPLTVTSAQKNPTAFYLCASSISRTGELFFGEGSRLTVL.

The V call is TRBV10-3, the J call TRBJ2-1; 7 bases line up with TRBD2. Germline lookup yields CDR1 ENHRY and CDR2 SYGVKD. The J segment lost 8 bases and the V segment lost 4 bases, leaving 8 bases of the junction unmatched. CDR3 length: 14 amino acids. The DNA of the CDR3 is TGTGCCATCAGTGTTCGAGCGGGAAGAGATGAGCAGTTCTTC. Its translation is CAISVRAGRDEQFF.